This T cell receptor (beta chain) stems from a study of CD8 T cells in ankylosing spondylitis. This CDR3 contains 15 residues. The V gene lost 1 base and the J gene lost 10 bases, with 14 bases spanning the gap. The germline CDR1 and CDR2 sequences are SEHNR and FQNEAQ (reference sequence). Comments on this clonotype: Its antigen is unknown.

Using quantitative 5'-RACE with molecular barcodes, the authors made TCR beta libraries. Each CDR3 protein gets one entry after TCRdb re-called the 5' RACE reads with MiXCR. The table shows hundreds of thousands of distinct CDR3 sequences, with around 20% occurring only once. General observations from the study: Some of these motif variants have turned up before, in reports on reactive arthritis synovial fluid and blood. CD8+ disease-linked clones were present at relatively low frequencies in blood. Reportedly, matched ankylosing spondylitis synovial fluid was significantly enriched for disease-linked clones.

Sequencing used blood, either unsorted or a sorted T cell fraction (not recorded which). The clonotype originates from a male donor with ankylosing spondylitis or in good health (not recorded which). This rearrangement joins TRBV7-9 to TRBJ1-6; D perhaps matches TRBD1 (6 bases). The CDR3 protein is CASSLEVGGYSPLHF. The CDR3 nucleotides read TGTGCCAGCAGCTTAGAAGTAGGGGGGTACTCACCCCTCCACTTT.